The 19 T cell receptor beta chains given below trace back to one sample, sequenced in a study of chemoradiotherapy in HPV16-positive cancers (dated by TCRdb to between 2020 and 2023). Library creation used the immunoSEQ multiplex PCR assay. TCRdb limited this immuneACCESS table to in-frame rearrangements with V and J called. A share of clones is missing; checked studies link under half to unresolved V genes, and the rest is unexplained. The sample table holds over 10,000 clones, of which roughly 63% were seen once. The ten largest clonotypes hold 20% of the sample. Collection of the sample occurred from a patient who underwent chemoradiotherapy. The receptors were gathered from a human donor with HPV-associated anogenital cancer.

This clone was seen a single time. The chain carries TRBV9 and TRBJ1-5; D not certain. The CDR3 loop spans 15 amino acids. Trimming stripped 0 bases from V and 0 bases from J, with 7 bases between. Germline-derived CDR1 and CDR2 are SGDLS and YYNGEE. This CDR3 reads CASSVDGISNQPQHF. The CDR3 coding sequence is TGTGCCAGCAGCGTAGACGGTATTAGCAATCAGCCCCAGCATTTT.

This chain uses TRBV4-1 with TRBJ1-5; no clear D. Per the germline V gene, CDR1 is MGHRA and CDR2 is YSYEKL. Between the trimmed V and J ends, which lost 1 base and 3 bases, there was a span of 13 bases. The CDR3 runs to 16 residues. The CDR3, as DNA: TGCGCCAGCAGCCAAGGTGATCGGAGTCCCAATCAGCCCCAGCATTTT. It translates to CASSQGDRSPNQPQHF.

This clone was found a few times. This chain connects TRBV21-1 to TRBJ2-5; the tabulated D call, TRBD1, remains unverified against the DNA. TRBV21-1 corresponds to a pseudogene. There are 17 residues in the CDR3. CDR3 loop: CASSKGPNYRGRKTQYF. CDR3 bases: TGTGCCAGCAGCAAAGGACCCAATTACAGGGGGCGAAAGACCCAGTACTTC.

J is TRBJ1-5 and V is TRBV2, with TRBD1 matching over 7 bases. V was clipped by 6 bases and J by 2 bases; unmatched bases: 10. CDR1 is SNHLY, CDR2 FYNNEI, per germline. This CDR3 spans 16 amino acids. Here the CDR3 reads CASRGHRGRGNQPQHF. The CDR3, as DNA: TGTGCCAGCAGGGGGCACAGGGGTAGGGGCAATCAGCCCCAGCATTTT. Full variable domain (remainder filled in from reference TRBV2 and TRBJ1-5): EPEVTQTPSHQVTQMGQEVILRCVPISNHLYFYWYRQILGQKVEFLVSFYNNEISEKSEIFDDQFSVERPDGSNFTLKIRSTKLEDSAMYFCASRGHRGRGNQPQHFGDGTRLSIL.

As for this clone: Other DNA sequences within the sample encode an identical CDR3. The V and J genes are TRBV30 and TRBJ2-1; D assignment may be TRBD1 or TRBD2 (5 bases each). The V gene lost 0 bases and the J gene lost 7 bases, with 7 bases spanning the gap. CDR1 is GTSNPN, CDR2 SVGIG, per germline (reference sequence). This CDR3 has 12 amino acids. The CDR3 protein is CAWSVRGNEQFF. The CDR3 region has the DNA TGTGCCTGGAGTGTGAGGGGAAATGAGCAGTTCTTC.

J is TRBJ2-1 and V is TRBV4-2; 10 bases agree with TRBD1. V lost 0 bases and J lost 2; bases outside the gene matches: 1. CDR3 size: 16 residues. Germline loops: CDR1 LGHNA, CDR2 YNFKEQ. The DNA for the CDR3 is TGTGCCAGCAGCCAAGATGGGACAGGGGCCTACAATGAGCAGTTCTTC. This translates into CASSQDGTGAYNEQFF.

The chain combines TRBV5-4 with TRBJ2-1; a possible D gene is TRBD2 (5 bases). The CDR3 covers 15 residues. Germline-derived CDR1 and CDR2 are SGHNT and YYREEE (reference sequence). V shed 0 bases and J shed 3 bases, with 10 bases lying between them. This CDR3 is CASSLAGGYYNEQFF. CDR3 DNA sequence: TGTGCCAGCAGCTTGGCCGGAGGTTACTACAATGAGCAGTTCTTC.

In this sample, this clone turned up a few times. Distinct nucleotide sequences in the sample also encode this CDR3. The rearrangement links TRBV9 to TRBJ2-3; D not resolved. Germline CDR1 is SGDLS and CDR2 is YYNGEE. The CDR3 sequence is 15 residues long. Trimming shortened V by 0 bases and J by 2 bases, and 10 bases separated the two germline ends. The CDR3 nucleotides are TGTGCCAGCAGCGTAGCTGGTAGCCCCACAGATACGCAGTATTTT. This encodes CASSVAGSPTDTQYF.

This chain links TRBV13 with TRBJ2-3; 12 bases match TRBD2. This CDR3 is built from 17 residues. V was clipped by 4 bases and J by 3 bases; unmatched bases: 8. The V gene's germline CDR1 is PRHDT and CDR2 FYEKMQ (reference sequence). The CDR3, as DNA: TGTGCCAGCAGCTCTCGCGGACTAGCGGGGAGGACAGATACGCAGTATTTT. Translated, it gives CASSSRGLAGRTDTQYF.

The V gene is TRBV9, the J gene TRBJ2-1; D not resolved. This CDR3 spans 14 amino acids. V shed 0 bases and J shed 9 bases, with 13 bases lying between them. Germline V gives CDR1 SGDLS, CDR2 YYNGEE. The CDR3 region has the DNA TGTGCCAGCAGCGTAGCCACAGTAAAGGGTGAGCAGTTCTTC. Translated, it gives CASSVATVKGEQFF.

There are a few counts of this clone. The chain combines TRBV11-3 with TRBJ2-2; D is ambiguous. This CDR3 contains 12 residues. V was trimmed by 5 bases and J by 6 bases, leaving 7 bases between them. In germline, CDR1 is SGHNT, CDR2 YENEEA. CDR3 coding DNA: TGTGCCAGCAGCACGAGGTCCGGGGAGCTGTTTTTT. Translated, it gives CASSTRSGELFF.

V and J are TRBV6-6 and TRBJ1-5, with no clear D. CDR3 length equals 15 residues. Between the trimmed V and J ends, which lost 8 bases and 12 bases, there was a span of 26 bases. CDR1 and CDR2 (germline): MNHNY, SVGAGI (reference sequence). The CDR3 sequence is CASRPPERPQGFQHF. The CDR3 nucleotides are TGTGCCAGCCGTCCCCCTGAAAGGCCTCAAGGGTTCCAGCATTTT.

J is TRBJ2-7 and V is TRBV11-2, with 9 nucleotides matching TRBD1. The CDR3 loop spans 15 amino acids. The V gene's germline CDR1 is SGHAT and CDR2 FQNNGV. V lost 5 bases to trimming and J lost 2 bases; unmatched junction nucleotides: 7. The CDR3 coding sequence is TGTGCCAGCAGCAATTCATACAGGGGGCCCTACGAGCAGTACTTC. Encoded protein: CASSNSYRGPYEQYF.

The chain recombines TRBV7-2 with TRBJ1-1, with TRBD1 matching 9 bases. J was trimmed by 5 bases and V by 2 bases; bases with no gene match: 12. This CDR3 has 17 residues. Germline CDR1 reads SGHTA; CDR2 reads FQGNSA. The CDR3 reads CASSLSQYRGRRTEAFF. CDR3 sequence (DNA): TGTGCCAGCAGCTTATCCCAATACAGGGGGCGCAGGACTGAAGCTTTCTTT.

This sequence joins TRBV9 and TRBJ1-2; perhaps TRBD1 as D (5 bases). With 4 bases removed from V and 7 bases from J, the gap between germline ends came to 17 bases. Germline values: CDR1 SGDLS, CDR2 YYNGEE. The CDR3 has 14 amino acids. For the CDR3, the DNA is TGTGCCAGCAGCCTCAGTGGGGGGGTGAGTGGCTACACCTTC. Translation gives CASSLSGGVSGYTF.

This chain connects TRBV7-8 to TRBJ2-3; TRBD1 agrees at 8 bases. Germline trimming cut 3 bases from V and 1 base from J; bases unmatched to any gene: 6. The CDR3 totals 16 residues. The germline CDR1 and CDR2 sequences are SGHVS and FQNEAQ. The CDR3 is CASSFRGTGRTDTQYF. The CDR3 region has the DNA TGTGCCAGCAGCTTTAGAGGGACAGGCCGCACAGATACGCAGTATTTT.

By frequency in the sample, this clone is medium-sized. CDR3 region: CASSFTLAGGYTF. The CDR3 nucleotides read TGTGCCAGCAGCTTTACTCTGGCGGGGGGCTACACCTTC. The chain couples TRBV27 to TRBJ1-2; D is unresolved. Between the trimmed V and J ends, which lost 6 bases and 8 bases, there was a span of 16 bases. This CDR3 spans 13 amino acids. The germline CDR1 and CDR2 sequences are MNHEY and SMNVEV (reference sequence).

The genes are TRBV11-2 and TRBJ2-1; 9 bases fit TRBD2. This CDR3 spans 15 amino acids. The germline CDR1 and CDR2 sequences are SGHAT and FQNNGV. Trimming at V came to 1 base and at J to 4 bases, leaving 2 bases not matched to a gene. CDR3 amino acids: CASSLGGGEYNEQFF. The CDR3 coding sequence is TGTGCCAGCAGCTTAGGCGGGGGGGAATACAATGAGCAGTTCTTC.

This chain links TRBV10-3 with TRBJ2-2, with 8 bases fitting TRBD1. The germline V gene encodes CDR1 ENHRY and CDR2 SYGVKD. CDR3 length equals 17 residues. Losses at the gene ends were 0 bases for V and 5 bases for J; bases not matched to a gene: 8. DNA of the CDR3: TGTGCCATCAGTGAGTCGATAGACCAGGGGGCGACCGGGGAGCTGTTTTTT. Translating gives CAISESIDQGATGELFF.